This T cell receptor (beta chain) was sequenced in a study of neurological immune-mediated disorders. Findings and caveats of the study: No CDR3 amino acid sequences were shared by expanded clones across subjects, suggesting private repertoires in all groups.

This CDR3 contains 11 residues. The germline CDR1 and CDR2 sequences are SNHLY and FYNNEI. V lost 5 bases to trimming and J lost 10 bases, with 9 bases between them. This clonotype was recorded many times. What it recognizes is unknown. cDNA synthesis was performed by 5'RACE with 10-nucleotide random UMIs. MiXCR, applied by TCRdb to the 5' RACE reads, yields one record per CDR3 protein. The table includes 25,000 to 35,000 distinct CDR3 sequences, approximately 5% detected once. This chain links TRBV2 with TRBJ2-1; a weak D match, TRBD1 (5 bases). The sequence came from a woman in her forties or fifties in good health. The source material was CD4+ T cells from blood. The CDR3, as DNA: TGTGCCAGCAGTAAGGGGTCAGAGCAGTTCTTC. Protein sequence: CASSKGSEQFF.